The rows below give T cell receptor beta chains drawn from one sample of a study of blood T cell repertoires in COVID-19. Assay used: immunoSEQ multiplex PCR; TCRdb lists only in-frame clones, some missing. The sample consists of about 250,000 clones, under 85% of them appearing once. Sequencing used peripheral blood. These receptors all come from a human donor in a cohort sampled during active COVID-19. Both conserved end residues are part of each CDR3. The D gene is left open where the match is weak. Where a row states a size, it is once, few, many or the class of an expanded clone; other rows omit it.

V gene	J gene	clone size	D gene	CDR3 DNA	CDR3 protein
TRBV28	TRBJ1-1	.	.	TGTGCCAGCATCCCCCTCATAGGCACAGGAGCTTTCTTT	CASIPLIGTGAFF
TRBV6-5	TRBJ2-5	.	TRBD2	TGTGCCAGCAGCCGTACTGCGGGGGGGCAAGAGACCCAGTACTTC	CASSRTAGGQETQYF
TRBV7-9	TRBJ2-1	.	.	TGTGCCAGCAGCTCCTTAGCAGGGACATACAATGAGCAGTTCTTC	CASSSLAGTYNEQFF
TRBV5-4	TRBJ2-3	once	.	TGTGCCAGCAGCTCAACCGGGACTGGCACAGATACGCAGTATTTT	CASSSTGTGTDTQYF
TRBV11-1	TRBJ2-5	.	.	TGTGCCAGCAGCCCCGAGGCAGGGCGAGAGACCCAGTACTTC	CASSPEAGRETQYF
TRBV20-1	TRBJ1-5	.	TRBD1	TGCAGTGCTAGTCGACAGGGAGGAGGACCCCAGCATTTT	CSASRQGGGPQHF
TRBV3-1/TRBV3-2	TRBJ1-2	.	.	TGTGCCAGCCGTCGTCAAAGCGGACGGGGTGGCTACACCTTC	CASRRQSGRGGYTF
TRBV15	TRBJ1-2	.	.	TGTGCCACCAGCAGAGTCACGGGTAATTATGGCTACACCTTC	CATSRVTGNYGYTF
TRBV13	TRBJ1-1	.	.	TGTGCCAGCAGCTTAGAGAGGCGGACTGAAGCTTTCTTT	CASSLERRTEAFF
TRBV7-2	TRBJ1-6	.	.	TGTGCCAGCAGCCGGGACAATTATAATTCACCCCTCCACTTT	CASSRDNYNSPLHF
TRBV28	TRBJ2-6	.	.	TGTGCCAGCAGTACCCCCACGGCGGTCCACTCTGGGGCCAACGTCCTGACTTTC	CASSTPTAVHSGANVLTF
TRBV19	TRBJ2-7	.	.	TGTGCCAGTAGTATAGAAGCGGAGATCCCCTACGAGCAGTACTTC	CASSIEAEIPYEQYF
TRBV5-1	TRBJ2-5	.	TRBD1	TGCGCCAGCAGCTACCCCCGGGACAGGGGCCTTCGGTACCAAGAGACCCAGTACTTC	CASSYPRDRGLRYQETQYF
TRBV27	TRBJ2-7	.	TRBD2	TGTGCCAGCAGTCCCTCGACTAGCGGGAGGGCCTACCAGCACTTC	CASSPSTSGRAYQHF
TRBV5-1	TRBJ1-2	.	.	TGCGCCAGCAGCTCCGAATCGGGGGTGCGGAACTATGGCTACACCTTC	CASSSESGVRNYGYTF
TRBV7-3	TRBJ2-3	once	.	TGTGCCAGCAGCTTAACACACCTTAGCACAGATACGCAGTATTTT	CASSLTHLSTDTQYF
TRBV18	TRBJ2-5	.	.	TGTGCCAGCTCGCTCGACAGGAAAGAGACCCAGTACTTC	CASSLDRKETQYF